This is a list of T cell receptor beta chains from one sample in a study of PD-L1 blockade in urothelial cancer. The assay was immunoSEQ multiplex PCR, and TCRdb's table has in-frame clones only and misses some. The table records about 43,000 clones, around 84% of them present only once. Sequencing was performed on PBMCs, taken around atezolizumab (anti-PD-L1) treatment. The receptor source for this set is a man in his sixties with urothelial cancer. Each CDR3 is given with its conserved first and last residue. D genes are given only for firm matches. Expanded clones are given a class, and other clones once, few, many or no size at all.

V gene,D gene,clone size,J gene,CDR3 protein,CDR3 DNA
TRBV6-6,NA,once,TRBJ1-6,CASSGRGSYNSPLHF,TGTGCCAGCAGTGGCAGGGGCTCCTATAATTCACCCCTCCACTTT
TRBV5-8,TRBD2,NA,TRBJ2-3,CASSLMGGGPDTQYF,TGTGCCAGCAGCTTGATGGGGGGGGGACCAGATACGCAGTATTTT
TRBV19,NA,NA,TRBJ2-5,CASSIVQAETQYF,TGTGCCAGTAGTATAGTGCAGGCGGAGACCCAGTACTTC
TRBV27,NA,NA,TRBJ2-7,CASSPSGDYEQYF,TGTGCCAGCAGTCCCTCAGGCGACTACGAGCAGTACTTC
TRBV15,NA,NA,TRBJ1-5,CATSRKGSNQPQHF,TGTGCCACCAGCCGGAAGGGGAGCAATCAGCCCCAGCATTTT
TRBV28,TRBD2,NA,TRBJ2-5,CASSSPGTILYETQYF,TGTGCCAGCAGTAGTCCTGGGACTATCTTATACGAGACCCAGTACTTC
TRBV5-8,TRBD1,NA,TRBJ1-2,CASSLGLRDSYGYTF,TGTGCCAGCAGCTTGGGATTAAGGGACAGCTATGGCTACACCTTC
TRBV2,TRBD1,once,TRBJ1-5,CASSGQGGNQPQHF,TGTGCCAGCAGCGGCCAGGGGGGCAATCAGCCCCAGCATTTT
TRBV14,TRBD1,NA,TRBJ1-2,CASRRQGAGGYTF,TGTGCCAGCAGACGACAGGGGGCTGGAGGCTACACCTTC
TRBV10-1,NA,once,TRBJ2-1,CASSGSRGSEQFF,TGCGCCAGCAGTGGGTCCCGAGGATCCGAGCAGTTCTTC
TRBV6-5,TRBD2,NA,TRBJ2-1,CAIHSGSKDEQFF,TGTGCCATCCATAGCGGGAGTAAGGATGAGCAGTTCTTC
TRBV5-1,NA,NA,TRBJ2-3,CASSLPDRTDTQYF,TGCGCCAGCAGCTTGCCCGACAGGACAGATACGCAGTATTTT
TRBV19,NA,NA,TRBJ2-3,CASSRSTDTQYF,TGTGCCAGTAGCCGGAGCACAGATACGCAGTATTTT
TRBV19,TRBD2,few,TRBJ2-2,CASTLVWTSNTGELFF,TGTGCCAGTACCCTAGTGTGGACTAGTAACACCGGGGAGCTGTTTTTT
TRBV29-1,TRBD1,NA,TRBJ1-1,CSGLRDRNTEAFF,TGCAGCGGCCTCCGGGACAGGAACACTGAAGCTTTCTTT
TRBV4-1,NA,NA,TRBJ2-2,CASSQLVSLLNTGELFF,TGCGCCAGCAGCCAGCTAGTAAGTCTACTTAACACCGGGGAGCTGTTTTTT